The TCR beta chain under discussion was sequenced for a study of breast tumors, draining lymph nodes, adjacent tissues. Study-wide results and limits: That most tumor T cells come from lymph nodes remained unproven. Tumors had less TCR diversity than lymph nodes, more than nontumor tissue. Tumor and nontumor repertoires were significantly more similar in luminal-like than in basal-like breast cancer.

From the multiplex PCR reads, TCRdb called clonotypes with MiXCR, one entry per CDR3 protein. The sample yields about 180,000 distinct CDR3 sequences, about 30% seen once. V lost 0 bases to trimming and J lost 5 bases; unmatched junction nucleotides: 11. This CDR3 has 17 amino acids. Germline V gene data show CDR1 as LGHDT and CDR2 as YNNKEL (reference sequence). Samples came from axillary lymph nodes draining the breast cancer. This clonotype has ten or more counts. Antigen specificity is unknown. The TCR was taken from a female donor with breast cancer. Some clones in this sample may be carry-over from other donors' samples. The gene calls are TRBV3-1 and TRBJ2-5; 8 bases are shared with TRBD2. Sequencing input: axillary lymph node tissue. The DNA of the CDR3 is TGTGCCAGCAGCCAAGATCAGCGGGGGCGTTGGTCCGAGACCCAGTACTTC. This codes for CASSQDQRGRWSETQYF.